What follows describes a single TCR beta chain. The CDR3 loop spans 17 amino acids. V shed 3 bases, J shed 0 bases, and the junction held 10 bases outside the gene matches. Per germline, CDR1 LNHDA and CDR2 SQIVND (reference sequence). Random-hexamer reverse transcription was applied to about 0.45 to 1 ug RNA. TCR beta CDR3 was amplified by immunoSEQ covering 54 Vbeta and 13 Jbeta. Using its own MiXCR run on the immunoSEQ multiplex PCR reads, TCRdb lists one record per CDR3 protein. This sample yields roughly 250,000 distinct CDR3 sequences, of which about 96% are seen a single time; less than 0.11% belongs to the top ten. CD8+ and CD4+ blood T cells underwent TCR beta sequencing. The data derive from a study of CD8 T cells in Susac syndrome.

The receptor was derived from a human donor with Susac syndrome. Sequencing was performed on CD4+ T cells from PBMCs. The chain joins TRBV19 to TRBJ2-7, with 8 positions matching TRBD2. CDR3 nucleotides: TGTGCCAGTAGTATTCGGCTAGCGGGCTCTAGCTCCTACGAGCAGTACTTC. This sequence encodes CASSIRLAGSSSYEQYF.